Each of the 27 T cell receptor beta chains below was sequenced from the same sample in a study of CD8 T cells in ankylosing spondylitis. TCRdb independently ran MiXCR on the 5' RACE reads; one entry per CDR3 protein. There are 500,000 or so distinct CDR3 sequences in the sample; about 5.2% occur only once, and around 3.5% lies in the top ten. No antigen is known for these receptors. General observations from the study: There was a TCR beta motif, made of eight highly homologous variants, that appeared characteristic of ankylosing spondylitis blood.

The specimen sequenced was blood, either unsorted or a sorted T cell fraction (not recorded which). The receptors shown here come from a male donor with ankylosing spondylitis.

The sample holds many counts of this clonotype. The V gene is TRBV5-6, the J gene TRBJ1-5; possible D gene TRBD1, 5 bases. Per germline, CDR1 SGHDT and CDR2 YYEEEE. There are 15 residues in the CDR3. V was clipped by 5 bases and J by 0 bases, with 12 bases between them. CDR3 nucleotide sequence: TGTGCCAGCAGTTCACAGGTGTATAGCAATCAGCCCCAGCATTTT. It translates to CASSSQVYSNQPQHF.

Here the CDR3 reads CASSPPRRGDQPQHF. The CDR3 bases are TGTGCCAGCTCACCACCCCGCAGGGGCGATCAGCCCCAGCATTTT. V is TRBV18 and J is TRBJ1-5, with D possibly being TRBD1 (6 bases). The germline gives CDR1 KGHSH, CDR2 LQKENI. Trimming shortened V by 0 bases and J by 5 bases, and 11 bases separated the two germline ends. The CDR3 is made up of 15 amino acids.

The chain joins TRBV6-5 to TRBJ1-1; 7 nucleotides align to TRBD1. Germline loops: CDR1 MNHEY, CDR2 SVGAGI. With V trimmed by 2 bases and J by 1 base, 4 bases remained unmatched. The CDR3 runs to 15 residues. DNA of the CDR3: TGTGCCAGCAGTTACACAGGGGCATCGAACACTGAAGCTTTCTTT. Translation: CASSYTGASNTEAFF.

This clonotype has a count of ten or more. This chain joins TRBV20-1 and TRBJ1-1; 8 bases map to TRBD1. The ends lost 3 bases at V and 1 base at J; junction bases unmatched: 4. This CDR3 region has 14 residues. CDR1 DFQATT and CDR2 SNEGSKA come from the germline V gene (reference sequence). The CDR3 sequence is CSASRDRRNTEAFF. In DNA form, the CDR3 reads TGCAGTGCTAGTAGGGACAGGAGGAACACTGAAGCTTTCTTT.

This clonotype was counted only a few times. The chain carries TRBV19 and TRBJ2-3; maybe TRBD2 (5 bases). CDR1 is LNHDA and CDR2 is SQIVND in the germline V gene (reference sequence). CDR3 size: 18 residues. Trimming cost V 0 bases and J 6 bases, with 22 bases left between them. The chain's CDR3 is CASSIDRRIGVIVDTQYF. In DNA form, the CDR3 reads TGTGCCAGTAGTATAGATCGGCGGATCGGGGTGATAGTGGATACGCAGTATTTT.

This clonotype showed up just a few times. The rearrangement joins TRBV27 to TRBJ2-1, with D tentatively TRBD1 or TRBD2 (5 bases each). The CDR3 covers 13 residues. The V end lost 5 bases, the J end lost 10 bases, and 15 bases lay between the germline ends. From germline, CDR1 is MNHEY and CDR2 SMNVEV (reference sequence). CDR3 DNA: TGTGCCAGCAGTGGGGCCGGGATTTGGGAGCAGTTCTTC. Encoded protein: CASSGAGIWEQFF.

This clonotype was detected many times. This chain uses TRBV15 with TRBJ2-5, with TRBD2 identical over 14 bases. This CDR3 has 16 residues. J gave up 4 bases and V 1 base, and 2 bases lay outside the gene matches. CDR1 is LNHNV and CDR2 is YYDKDF in the germline V gene (reference sequence). This chain's CDR3 is CATSRGLAGGIETQYF. The CDR3 DNA sequence: TGTGCCACCAGCAGAGGACTAGCGGGGGGGATAGAGACCCAGTACTTC.

This clonotype has a count of ten or more. The V gene is TRBV20-1, the J gene TRBJ2-1; TRBD2 aligns across 11 bases. The CDR3 length is 14 residues. From germline, CDR1 is DFQATT and CDR2 SNEGSKA (reference sequence). Trimming cost V 6 bases and J 2 bases; bases outside gene matches: 3. CDR3 sequence reads: CSAALAGAYNEQFF. The CDR3 region has the DNA TGCAGTGCCGCACTAGCGGGGGCCTACAATGAGCAGTTCTTC.

This clonotype was counted at least ten times. J is TRBJ1-1 and V is TRBV15; D is uncertain. CDR1 LNHNV and CDR2 YYDKDF come from the germline V gene (reference sequence). This CDR3 region has 17 residues. Trimming pared 3 bases from V and 5 bases from J, leaving 22 bases between. In DNA, the CDR3 is TGTGCCACCAGCAGTCCGGTGAGGGAATGGTTTGTAACTGAAGCTTTCTTT. Residues: CATSSPVREWFVTEAFF.

In regard to this clonotype: A much larger clone lies a single base off, so this may be a read error. The rearrangement links TRBV12-3 or TRBV12-4 to TRBJ2-1, with TRBD2 identical over 8 bases. The trim removed 4 bases at V and 5 bases at J, leaving 7 bases unmatched. The CDR3 runs 15 residues. CDR3 sequence: CASSCKGLVNNEQFF. For the CDR3, the DNA is TGTGCCAGCAGTTGTAAGGGACTAGTCAACAATGAGCAGTTCTTC.

This clonotype was observed a handful of times. The V call is TRBV12-3 or TRBV12-4, the J call TRBJ1-5; tentatively, D is TRBD1 (5 bases). Trimming shortened V by 5 bases and J by 0 bases, and 11 bases separated the two germline ends. The CDR3 sequence is 15 residues long. The CDR3 region has the DNA TGTGCCAGCAGTCGTACACAGGTTAGCAATCAGCCCCAGCATTTT. Translation: CASSRTQVSNQPQHF.

This clonotype was observed at least ten times. V gene TRBV24-1 combines with J gene TRBJ2-1; D not resolved. Germline CDR1 is KGHDR and CDR2 is SFDVKD. With 6 bases removed from V and 3 bases from J, the gap between germline ends came to 14 bases. The CDR3 is 15 residues long. The CDR3 loop reads CATSNPRYRYNEQFF. The CDR3 DNA sequence: TGTGCCACCAGTAACCCTCGATACCGCTACAATGAGCAGTTCTTC.

In its sample, this clonotype was seen many times. The rearrangement uses TRBV10-3 and TRBJ2-7; 7 bases agree with TRBD1. J lost 0 bases, V lost 9 bases, and 5 bases had no gene match. The V gene's germline CDR1 is ENHRY and CDR2 SYGVKD. The CDR3 covers 13 residues. This CDR3 reads CAMRGQSSYEQYF. CDR3 in DNA: TGTGCCATGAGGGGACAGAGCTCCTACGAGCAGTACTTC.

This clonotype has at least ten counts. V usage is TRBV5-1 and J usage is TRBJ2-1; D is perhaps TRBD2 (5 bases). The CDR3 extends over 16 amino acids. Trimming stripped 1 base from V and 0 bases from J, with 11 bases between. Germline loops: CDR1 SGHRS, CDR2 YFSETQ. For the CDR3, the DNA is TGCGCCAGCAGCTTGCAATCGGGAAACTCCTACAATGAGCAGTTCTTC. It specifies CASSLQSGNSYNEQFF.

This clonotype came up many times. This chain links TRBV20-1 with TRBJ1-3; D is uncertain. The CDR3 sequence is 13 residues long. Deletions cut 5 bases from V and 2 bases from J, with 10 bases between. Germline V gene lookup returns CDR1 DFQATT and CDR2 SNEGSKA (reference sequence). The CDR3 protein is CSAAQDAGNTIYF. In DNA form, the CDR3 reads TGCAGTGCTGCACAAGATGCTGGAAACACCATATATTTT.

This clonotype was seen ten or more times. The chain carries TRBV20-1 and TRBJ1-1; D uncertain. The V end lost 2 bases, the J end lost 4 bases, and 8 bases lay between the germline ends. CDR3 length equals 12 residues. Germline CDR1 DFQATT, CDR2 SNEGSKA (reference sequence). The DNA of the CDR3 is TGCAGTGCTAGACGGATGAGCACTGAAGCTTTCTTT. Its translation: CSARRMSTEAFF.

This clonotype has ten or more counts. The V gene is TRBV10-3, the J gene TRBJ1-1, with 7 bases lining up with TRBD1. The V gene end was trimmed by 4 bases and the J gene end by 0 bases; junction bases not matched to a gene: 2. Looked up from germline, CDR1 is ENHRY and CDR2 is SYGVKD. CDR3 size: 14 residues. CDR3 residues: CAISADRMNTEAFF. The CDR3 DNA follows: TGTGCCATCAGTGCGGACAGGATGAACACTGAAGCTTTCTTT.

This clonotype showed up many times. The CDR3 DNA follows: TGTGCCAGCAGTTGGAGCGGGAACACTGAAGCTTTCTTT. This gives the protein CASSWSGNTEAFF. The rearrangement joins TRBV12-3 or TRBV12-4 to TRBJ1-1; no clear D gene. This CDR3 contains 13 residues. V was clipped by 4 bases and J by 1 base, with 7 bases between them.

At least ten counts were recorded for this clonotype. The genes are TRBV20-1 and TRBJ2-3, with D possibly being TRBD2 (7 bases). With 6 bases removed from V and 1 base from J, the gap between germline ends came to 17 bases. The V gene's germline CDR1 is DFQATT and CDR2 SNEGSKA (reference sequence). The CDR3 runs to 15 residues. Here the CDR3 reads CSARRGAARTDTQYF. The CDR3 DNA sequence: TGCAGTGCGAGACGGGGGGCCGCCCGCACAGATACGCAGTATTTT.

This clonotype has at least ten counts. The genes are TRBV7-2 and TRBJ2-3; 7 bases map to TRBD2. The CDR3 is 17 residues long. Germline CDR1 SGHTA, CDR2 FQGNSA. V lost 1 base and J lost 0; bases outside the gene matches: 7. CDR3 amino acids: CASSLVAGLESTDTQYF. The DNA for the CDR3 is TGTGCCAGCAGCTTAGTAGCCGGACTAGAAAGCACAGATACGCAGTATTTT.

This clonotype appeared many times. The chain joins TRBV5-1 to TRBJ2-7; no clear D. This CDR3 has 15 amino acids. V was cut by 0 bases and J by 0 bases, with 10 bases left in between. The germline CDR1 and CDR2 sequences are SGHRS and YFSETQ. The chain's CDR3 is CASSLEGRYSYEQYF. The CDR3 DNA reads TGCGCCAGCAGCTTGGAAGGCAGATACTCCTACGAGCAGTACTTC.

This clonotype was seen ten or more times. The DNA of the CDR3 is TGTGCCAGCAGCTTAAGGACGGGGGCAGATACGCAGTATTTT. Translation gives CASSLRTGADTQYF. This rearrangement joins TRBV7-2 to TRBJ2-3, with D perhaps matching TRBD2 (6 bases). This CDR3 is built from 14 residues. With 2 bases removed from V and 4 bases from J, the gap between germline ends came to 10 bases. CDR1 SGHTA and CDR2 FQGNSA come from the germline V gene. Using reference TRBV7-2 and TRBJ2-3 for the parts outside the CDR3, the full variable domain is GAGVSQSPSNKVTEKGKDVELRCDPISGHTALYWYRQSLGQGLEFLIYFQGNSAPDKSGLPSDRFSAERTGGSVSTLTIQRTQQEDSAVYLCASSLRTGADTQYFGPGTRLTVL.

V gene TRBV5-6 combines with J gene TRBJ1-1; 9 nucleotides line up with TRBD1. The V gene end was trimmed by 4 bases and the J gene end by 6 bases; junction bases not matched to a gene: 7. From germline, CDR1 is SGHDT and CDR2 YYEEEE. The CDR3 consists of 14 residues. The CDR3 spells CASSLRDRVPEAFF. In DNA, the CDR3 is TGTGCCAGCAGCCTCCGGGACAGGGTCCCTGAAGCTTTCTTT.

This clonotype was detected ten times or more. At one of its ends the junction is not consistent with the germline gene, which may arise from a read error. J is TRBJ2-1 and V is TRBV7-7, with 8 bases lining up with TRBD1. This CDR3 contains 13 residues. Germline V gives CDR1 SSHAT, CDR2 FNYEAQ (reference sequence). The CDR3 nucleotides read TGTGCTAGCAGCCTCGGACAGGGAAGCGAGCAGTTCTTC. Residues: CASSLGQGSEQFF.

The gene calls are TRBV25-1 and TRBJ2-3; possibly TRBD2 for D (5 bases). Germline values: CDR1 MGHDK, CDR2 SYGVNS. Trimming removed 8 bases from V and 5 bases from J, with 14 bases in between. The CDR3 runs 13 residues. In nucleotides, the CDR3 is TGTGCCAGCGGCTCTCACGGGGAAGATACGCAGTATTTT. Translated, it gives CASGSHGEDTQYF. Supplemented by reference TRBV25-1 and TRBJ2-3, the full variable domain reads EADIYQTPRYLVIGTGKKITLECSQTMGHDKMYWYQQDPGMELHLIHYSYGVNSTEKGDLSSESTVSRIRTEHFPLTLESARPSHTSQYLCASGSHGEDTQYFGPGTRLTVL.

This clonotype was recorded many times. V and J are TRBV27 and TRBJ1-4; D call uncertain. Germline CDR1 reads MNHEY; CDR2 reads SMNVEV (reference sequence). CDR3 size: 12 residues. Trimming left V 3 bases short and J 7 bases short, with 6 bases between. CDR3: CASSFVGEKLFF. CDR3 bases: TGTGCCAGCAGTTTCGTCGGTGAAAAACTGTTTTTT.

About this clonotype: This could be a read error, since a much larger clone is one nucleotide away. The chain recombines TRBV4-2 with TRBJ2-2; 9 nucleotides line up with TRBD1. The length of the CDR3 is 17 residues. Germline CDR1 LGHNA, CDR2 YNFKEQ. V shed 3 bases, J shed 4 bases, and the junction held 9 bases outside the gene matches. CDR3 nucleotide sequence: TGTGCCAGCAGCCATCCGACCGGGACAGGGAGCACCGGGGAGCTGTTTTTT. Its translation: CASSHPTGTGSTGELFF.